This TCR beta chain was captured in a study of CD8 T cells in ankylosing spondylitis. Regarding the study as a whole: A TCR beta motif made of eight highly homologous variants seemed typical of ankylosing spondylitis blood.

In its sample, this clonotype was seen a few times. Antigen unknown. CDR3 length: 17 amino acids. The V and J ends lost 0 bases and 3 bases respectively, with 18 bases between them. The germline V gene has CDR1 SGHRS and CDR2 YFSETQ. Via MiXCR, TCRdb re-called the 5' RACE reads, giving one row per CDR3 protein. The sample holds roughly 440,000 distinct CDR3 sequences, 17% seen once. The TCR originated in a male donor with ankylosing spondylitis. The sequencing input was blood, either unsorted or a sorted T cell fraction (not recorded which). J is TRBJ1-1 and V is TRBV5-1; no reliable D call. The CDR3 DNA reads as TGCGCCAGCAGCTTGGGTTCCGTCGGCTCCGGGGACACTGAAGCTTTCTTT. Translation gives CASSLGSVGSGDTEAFF.